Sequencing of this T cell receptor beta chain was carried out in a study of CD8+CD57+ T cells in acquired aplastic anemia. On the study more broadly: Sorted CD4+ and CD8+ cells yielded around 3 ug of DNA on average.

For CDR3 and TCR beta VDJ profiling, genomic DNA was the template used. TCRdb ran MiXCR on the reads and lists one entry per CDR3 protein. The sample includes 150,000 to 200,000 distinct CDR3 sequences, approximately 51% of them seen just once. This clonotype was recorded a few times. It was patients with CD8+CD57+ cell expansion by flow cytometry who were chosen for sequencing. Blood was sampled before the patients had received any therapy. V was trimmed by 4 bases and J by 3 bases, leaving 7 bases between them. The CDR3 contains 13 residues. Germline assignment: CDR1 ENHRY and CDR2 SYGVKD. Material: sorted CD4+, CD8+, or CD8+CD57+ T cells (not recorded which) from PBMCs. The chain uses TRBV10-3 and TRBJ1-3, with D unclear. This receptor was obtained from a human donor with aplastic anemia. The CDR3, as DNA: TGTGCCATCAGTGGCGGCAGTGGAAACACCATATATTTT. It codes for CAISGGSGNTIYF.